The clone carrying this TCR beta chain showed up many times. What it recognizes is unknown. This entry is derived from a study of T cell repertoires in cytomegalovirus infection. Overall study: CMV epitopes that were recently identified and HLA-C-restricted were used alongside well-studied HLA-B-restricted ones. From public TCR beta signatures came an indication of both CMV infection and matching HLA type. Study-wide results and limits: In two of eight donors, the top clonotype was HLA-C-restricted CMV-specific.

Using its own MiXCR run on the reads, TCRdb lists one record per CDR3 protein. The sample lists around 900,000 distinct CDR3 sequences, approximately 31% occurring once. Germline loops: CDR1 SGHTA, CDR2 FQGNSA. V shed 8 bases, J shed 4 bases, and the junction held 15 bases outside the gene matches. This CDR3 comprises 17 residues. The sample here was cultured CD8+ T cells from PBMCs, taken from culture after CMV antigen stimulation. The gene calls are TRBV7-2 and TRBJ2-2; 8 bases line up with TRBD2. The clonotype comes from a human donor in good health (CMV status not recorded). Some clones in this sample may be carry-over from other donors' samples. This CDR3 reads CASHRERGSWRTGELFF. The CDR3 region has the DNA TGTGCCAGCCATAGGGAGCGGGGGAGTTGGCGCACCGGGGAGCTGTTTTTT. Full variable domain (missing parts from reference TRBV7-2 and TRBJ2-2): GAGVSQSPSNKVTEKGKDVELRCDPISGHTALYWYRQSLGQGLEFLIYFQGNSAPDKSGLPSDRFSAERTGGSVSTLTIQRTQQEDSAVYLCASHRERGSWRTGELFFGEGSRLTVL.